The 19 T cell receptor beta chains below were found in one sample sequenced in a study of shared clonotypes between healthy human individuals (dated by TCRdb to 2020 to 2021). The library was prepared using the immunoSEQ multiplex PCR assay. Entries here come from immuneACCESS through TCRdb and include only in-frame sequences with V and J called. Some clones fail to appear in such tables; in the studies checked, an unresolved V gene covers under half of the shortfall, and the cause of the remainder is unknown. The sample records hundreds of thousands of clones, about 78% of which are singletons. The ten largest clones add up to approximately 2% of the sample. Sequencing was done on a sample of memory CD4+ T cells sorted from blood. The sample's cell subset or site label, decoded: CD45RA-negative fraction. Every receptor here comes from a woman aged 25 to 39 in good health.

This clone was seen once. The rearrangement uses TRBV7-9 and TRBJ1-5; TRBD1 matches 8 bases. CDR3 length: 17 residues. Germline V gene data show CDR1 as SEHNR and CDR2 as FQNEAQ (reference sequence). V lost 4 bases to trimming and J lost 1 base; unmatched junction nucleotides: 9. CDR3 in DNA: TGTGCCAGCAGCTCCTGGACAGGGCGGACGAGCAATCAGCCCCAGCATTTT. It codes for CASSSWTGRTSNQPQHF. Combining the CDR3 with reference TRBV7-9 and TRBJ1-5 gives the whole variable domain DTGVSQNPRHKITKRGQNVTFRCDPISEHNRLYWYRQTLGQGPEFLTYFQNEAQLEKSRLLSDRFSAERPKGSFSTLEIQRTEQGDSAMYLCASSSWTGRTSNQPQHFGDGTRLSIL.

The gene calls are TRBV6-6 and TRBJ2-1, with 16 bases identical to TRBD2. J was trimmed by 9 bases and V by 4 bases; bases with no gene match: 6. This CDR3 comprises 16 residues. CDR1 and CDR2 from the germline V gene are MNHNY and SVGAGI (reference sequence). CDR3: CASSSAGTSGRGEQFF. The CDR3 DNA follows: TGTGCCAGCAGTTCGGCCGGGACTAGCGGGAGGGGTGAGCAGTTCTTC.

CDR3 in amino acids: CASTPTSGSSTGELFF. In DNA, the CDR3 is TGCGCCAGCACCCCGACTAGCGGGAGTTCAACCGGGGAGCTGTTTTTT. V and J are TRBV5-1 and TRBJ2-2; TRBD2 matches at 12 bases. There are 16 residues in the CDR3. Germline V gene lookup returns CDR1 SGHRS and CDR2 YFSETQ. V shed 6 bases, J shed 5 bases, and the junction held 8 bases outside the gene matches.

V usage is TRBV20-1 and J usage is TRBJ2-1; D gene ambiguous. The ends were cut back, 3 bases at V and 10 bases at J, with 10 bases in the middle. Germline values: CDR1 DFQATT, CDR2 SNEGSKA (reference sequence). The CDR3 spans 11 residues. DNA of the CDR3: TGCAGTGCTAGGACACCCCCCGAGCAGTTCTTC. Its protein is CSARTPPEQFF.

This chain connects TRBV5-6 to TRBJ2-1; D is perhaps TRBD2 (6 bases). Trimming pared 4 bases from V and 6 bases from J, leaving 20 bases between. The germline V gene has CDR1 SGHDT and CDR2 YYEEEE. This CDR3 is built from 16 residues. CDR3 DNA sequence: TGTGCCAGCAGCCGGCCGGGACTCTCAAAGTCCAATGAGCAGTTCTTC. Its translation is CASSRPGLSKSNEQFF.

The V and J genes are TRBV7-9 and TRBJ1-1, with D possibly being TRBD1 (5 bases). Germline-derived CDR1 and CDR2 are SEHNR and FQNEAQ (reference sequence). CDR3 length equals 15 residues. The germline V and J ends were trimmed by 5 bases and 4 bases, with 17 bases remaining between them. CDR3 nucleotides: TGTGCCAGCAGCGTAAATACTATAAGGGGCACTGAAGCTTTCTTT. This sequence encodes CASSVNTIRGTEAFF.

This chain joins TRBV19 and TRBJ1-2, with a possible D match to TRBD1 (5 bases). The V and J ends lost 4 bases and 8 bases respectively, with 20 bases between them. This CDR3 spans 15 amino acids. In germline, CDR1 is LNHDA, CDR2 SQIVND (reference sequence). The CDR3 region is CASSKDTGHSRGYTF. In nucleotides, the CDR3 is TGTGCCAGTAGTAAAGACACCGGACATTCTAGAGGCTACACCTTC. The complete variable domain, with remaining parts taken from reference TRBV19 and TRBJ1-2, reads DGGITQSPKYLFRKEGQNVTLSCEQNLNHDAMYWYRQDPGQGLRLIYYSQIVNDFQKGDIAEGYSVSREKKESFPLTVTSAQKNPTAFYLCASSKDTGHSRGYTFGSGTRLTVV.

The chain joins TRBV28 to TRBJ2-1, with TRBD2 identical over 14 bases. Losses at the gene ends were 2 bases for V and 8 bases for J; bases not matched to a gene: 2. The CDR3 extends over 15 amino acids. Germline CDR1 MDHEN, CDR2 SYDVKM. CDR3 sequence: CASSLGTSGSYEQFF. The CDR3 DNA reads as TGTGCCAGCAGTTTAGGGACTAGCGGGAGCTATGAGCAGTTCTTC.

The rearrangement links TRBV5-1 to TRBJ2-2; 8 nucleotides align to TRBD2. Unmatched junction bases numbered 5, after V lost 6 bases and J lost 1 base. Germline lookup yields CDR1 SGHRS and CDR2 YFSETQ. This CDR3 is 15 amino acids long. CDR3 nucleotides: TGCGCCAGCAAGTTAAGCGGGGGGAACACCGGGGAGCTGTTTTTT. Its translation: CASKLSGGNTGELFF. The full variable domain, in which reference TRBV5-1 and TRBJ2-2 provide the parts outside the CDR3, is KAGVTQTPRYLIKTRGQQVTLSCSPISGHRSVSWYQQTPGQGLQFLFEYFSETQRNKGNFPGRFSGRQFSNSRSEMNVSTLELGDSALYLCASKLSGGNTGELFFGEGSRLTVL.

The chain links TRBV5-1 to TRBJ2-1; TRBD2 agrees at 9 bases. The length of the CDR3 is 14 residues. The V segment lost 9 bases and the J segment 3 bases; nucleotides outside the gene matches: 7. Looked up from germline, CDR1 is SGHRS and CDR2 is YFSETQ. CDR3 sequence: CATRLAESYNEQFF. The CDR3 DNA reads as TGCGCCACCCGACTAGCGGAAAGCTACAATGAGCAGTTCTTC.

Worth noting for this clone: The sample holds other DNA sequences that translate to the same CDR3. The V call is TRBV28, the J call TRBJ2-3; no firm D call. Between the trimmed V and J ends, which lost 3 bases and 3 bases, there was a span of 4 bases. Germline-derived CDR1 and CDR2 are MDHEN and SYDVKM. The CDR3 is 12 amino acids. CDR3 nucleotide sequence: TGTGCCAGCAGTTTGCTTACAGATACGCAGTATTTT. Its translation is CASSLLTDTQYF.

The chain has TRBV5-1 and TRBJ2-2, with no clear D. Trimming took off 5 bases at V and 0 bases at J, with 8 bases between the two ends. Looked up from germline, CDR1 is SGHRS and CDR2 is YFSETQ. This CDR3 comprises 14 residues. CDR3 sequence reads: CASRVSANTGELFF. The DNA for the CDR3 is TGCGCCAGCAGGGTGTCAGCGAACACCGGGGAGCTGTTTTTT.

The chain joins TRBV28 to TRBJ2-5, with 9 bases that match TRBD2. Judging by the DNA end, TRBJ2-7 fits better; the J call may be wrong. CDR3 length equals 16 residues. Per the germline V gene, CDR1 is MDHEN and CDR2 is SYDVKM. The CDR3 DNA sequence: TGTGCCAGCAACCAAATTACTAGCGGGCGGTCCTACGAGCAGTACTTC. This translates into CASNQITSGRSYEQYF.

The CDR3 spells CASRTQGGGGDYGYTF. CDR3 coding DNA: TGTGCCAGCAGGACCCAGGGAGGTGGTGGTGACTATGGCTACACCTTC. The chain uses TRBV27 and TRBJ1-2, with D possibly matching TRBD1 (5 bases). The CDR3 contains 16 residues. Germline V CDR1 and CDR2: MNHEY, SMNVEV (reference sequence). V lost 6 bases and J 3 bases, leaving 20 bases between the germline ends.

This clone was counted a single time. The chain combines TRBV10-3 with TRBJ1-1; 8 nucleotides agree with TRBD1. The V and J ends lost 6 bases and 5 bases, in that order; junction bases with no gene match: 11. CDR3 length equals 15 residues. Germline V CDR1 and CDR2: ENHRY, SYGVKD. CDR3 coding DNA: TGTGCCATCAGAGCCGGGACAGGCGAAGGGACTGAAGCTTTCTTT. Encoded protein: CAIRAGTGEGTEAFF.

V is TRBV29-1 and J is TRBJ2-1; D unclear. V was shortened by 2 bases and J by 4 bases, with 3 bases between the two germline ends. CDR3 length: 11 amino acids. Looked up from germline, CDR1 is SQVTM and CDR2 is ANQGSEA. The CDR3 is CSVEQYNEQFF. The CDR3 region has the DNA TGCAGCGTTGAACAGTACAATGAGCAGTTCTTC.

The J gene is TRBJ2-7, the V gene TRBV4-2; TRBD1 is a possible D gene (6 bases). The germline V gene has CDR1 LGHNA and CDR2 YNFKEQ. The CDR3 totals 14 residues. The V end lost 1 base, the J end lost 2 bases, and 9 bases lay between the germline ends. CDR3 sequence (DNA): TGTGCCAGCAGCCAAGCCAGGGGCACCTACGAGCAGTACTTC. The encoded protein is CASSQARGTYEQYF.

This clone was seen just once. The chain combines TRBV5-4 with TRBJ1-3; D uncertain. The CDR3 covers 14 residues. CDR1 and CDR2 from the germline V gene are SGHNT and YYREEE (reference sequence). V gave up 0 bases and J gave up 4 bases, with 8 bases separating them. The CDR3 region has the DNA TGTGCCAGCAGCTTGGTCGGAAGCGGAAACACCATATATTTT. It specifies CASSLVGSGNTIYF.

The gene calls are TRBV5-1 and TRBJ1-1; D may be TRBD1 (5 bases). The CDR3 length is 14 residues. V was trimmed by 3 bases and J by 1 base, leaving 10 bases between them. Germline V CDR1 and CDR2: SGHRS, YFSETQ. CDR3 in amino acids: CASSSRTTNTEAFF. As DNA, the CDR3 is TGCGCCAGCAGCTCACGGACAACGAACACTGAAGCTTTCTTT.